The source of this T cell receptor (beta chain) is a study of T cell responses to AZD1222 COVID-19 vaccine. Profiled with immunoSEQ multiplex PCR; TCRdb holds only in-frame clones, not every one. The sample has approximately 180,000 clones, about 92% seen once. As to this clone: Other nucleotide sequences from this sample produce the same CDR3.

Trimming took off 2 bases at V and 0 bases at J, with 4 bases between the two ends. Per germline, CDR1 MNHEY and CDR2 SVGAGI. The CDR3 spans 13 residues. Sequencing used peripheral blood, obtained on day 0 of AZD1222 vaccination. This sequence was found in an adult in good health. V is TRBV6-5 and J is TRBJ1-1; no definite D call. CDR3 protein: CASSYTVNTEAFF. CDR3 in DNA: TGTGCCAGCAGTTACACAGTGAACACTGAAGCTTTCTTT.